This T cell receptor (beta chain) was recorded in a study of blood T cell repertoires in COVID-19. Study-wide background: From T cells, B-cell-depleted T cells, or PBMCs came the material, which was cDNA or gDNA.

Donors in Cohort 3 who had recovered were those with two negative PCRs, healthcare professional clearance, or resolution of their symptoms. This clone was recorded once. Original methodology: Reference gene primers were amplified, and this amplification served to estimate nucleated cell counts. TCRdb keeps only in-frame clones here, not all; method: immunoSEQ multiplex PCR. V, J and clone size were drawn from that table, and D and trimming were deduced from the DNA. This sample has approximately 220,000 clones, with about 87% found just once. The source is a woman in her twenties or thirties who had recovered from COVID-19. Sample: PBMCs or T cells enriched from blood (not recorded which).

DNA for the CDR3: TGTGCCAGCAGACAGGGGGGGGACACTGAAGCTTTCTTT. Protein product: CASRQGGDTEAFF. V and J are TRBV4-2 and TRBJ1-1; TRBD1 aligns across 8 bases. CDR3 size: 13 residues. Germline assignment: CDR1 LGHNA and CDR2 YNFKEQ. V lost 6 bases, J lost 3 bases, and 3 bases stayed unmatched.